These 5 T cell receptor beta chains share one sample of origin, sequenced in a study of T cells in localized non-small cell lung cancer. Data came from immunoSEQ multiplex PCR; TCRdb stores just in-frame clones and leaves some out. The data hold approximately 26,000 clones, with approximately 78% observed a single time. Specimen: peripheral blood, collected before any cancer treatment. All receptors derive from a woman aged 40-69 years with stage I lung adenocarcinoma.

CDR3: CASSPPGRYTGELFF. The DNA of the CDR3 is TGTGCCAGCAGCCCACCGGGACGGTACACCGGGGAGCTGTTTTTT. The chain joins TRBV9 to TRBJ2-2; the D gene could be TRBD1 or TRBD2 (5 bases each). The V and J ends lost 4 bases and 3 bases respectively, with 13 bases between them. This CDR3 is built from 15 residues. The germline V gene encodes CDR1 SGDLS and CDR2 YYNGEE.

The chain couples TRBV6-6 to TRBJ1-3; 10 nucleotides agree with TRBD1. Germline CDR1 and CDR2: MNHNY and SVGAGI (reference sequence). The length of the CDR3 is 15 residues. The V and J ends lost 5 bases and 4 bases, in that order; junction bases with no gene match: 5. The CDR3 region has the DNA TGTGCCAGCAGTGAGGGACAGGGGCAAGGAAACACCATATATTTT. This translates into CASSEGQGQGNTIYF.

This clone was observed a handful of times. The chain's CDR3 is CASSSSDSGELFF. The DNA for the CDR3 is TGTGCCAGCAGTTCAAGTGATTCCGGGGAGCTGTTTTTT. V and J are TRBV6-5 and TRBJ2-2; unclear D gene. Trimming removed 4 bases from V and 6 bases from J, with 9 bases in between. This CDR3 has 13 amino acids. The germline gives CDR1 MNHEY, CDR2 SVGAGI.

The chain joins TRBV19 to TRBJ2-2, with TRBD2 matching 8 bases. This CDR3 region has 16 residues. V lost 7 bases and J lost 4; bases outside the gene matches: 11. Per germline, CDR1 LNHDA and CDR2 SQIVND (reference sequence). The CDR3 here is CASTGAAGGRTGELFF. CDR3 sequence (DNA): TGTGCCAGTACCGGGGCGGCGGGGGGACGCACCGGGGAGCTGTTTTTT.

The rearrangement uses TRBV19 and TRBJ1-2; 7 bases are a match to TRBD1. CDR1 LNHDA and CDR2 SQIVND come from the germline V gene (reference sequence). The CDR3 totals 14 residues. Trimming at V came to 7 bases and at J to 4 bases, leaving 9 bases not matched to a gene. The CDR3 DNA reads TGTGCCAGTATCGACCCGGGACAGAGCTATGGCTACACCTTC. Its protein product is CASIDPGQSYGYTF.